The 6 T cell receptor beta chains given below trace back to one sample, sequenced in a study of T cell responses to AZD1222 COVID-19 vaccine. Profiling relied on immunoSEQ multiplex PCR, and the TCRdb table lists in-frame clones only, not all of them. This table holds 80,000 to 100,000 clones, roughly nine tenths found once. Source: peripheral blood, taken on day 0 of AZD1222 vaccination. The source is an adult in good health.

This rearrangement joins TRBV25-1 to TRBJ1-4, with unresolved D. V was clipped by 4 bases and J by 0 bases, with 9 bases between them. The CDR3 covers 15 residues. Germline lookup yields CDR1 MGHDK and CDR2 SYGVNS. Here the CDR3 reads CASSAGWTTNEKLFF. The CDR3 coding sequence is TGTGCCAGCAGTGCGGGGTGGACAACTAATGAAAAACTGTTTTTT.

V gene TRBV9 combines with J gene TRBJ2-2, with 13 bases aligning to TRBD2. The CDR3 length is 18 residues. CDR1 and CDR2 (germline): SGDLS, YYNGEE. V was clipped by 4 bases and J by 1 base; unmatched bases: 7. CDR3 nucleotide sequence: TGTGCCAGCAGCCTAGGGACTAGCGGGATGGGGAACACCGGGGAGCTGTTTTTT. Encoded protein: CASSLGTSGMGNTGELFF. Based on the CDR3 plus reference TRBV9 and TRBJ2-2, the full variable domain is DSGVTQTPKHLITATGQRVTLRCSPRSGDLSVYWYQQSLDQGLQFLIQYYNGEERAKGNILERFSAQQFPDLHSELNLSSLELGDSALYFCASSLGTSGMGNTGELFFGEGSRLTVL.

J is TRBJ2-1 and V is TRBV13; 10 nucleotides agree with TRBD2. This CDR3 contains 17 residues. V dropped 1 base and J dropped 2; count of bases not matched to a gene: 5. Germline CDR1 is PRHDT and CDR2 is FYEKMQ (reference sequence). CDR3 sequence reads: CASSLVEGLATYNEQFF. The CDR3 bases are TGTGCCAGCAGCTTAGTGGAGGGACTAGCGACCTACAATGAGCAGTTCTTC.

V gene TRBV7-3 combines with J gene TRBJ2-3, with TRBD1 as a possible D gene (5 bases). V gave up 2 bases and J gave up 4 bases, with 10 bases separating them. This CDR3 is 14 amino acids long. Germline V gene sequence: CDR1 SGHTA, CDR2 FQGTGA. CDR3 sequence (DNA): TGTGCCAGCAGCTTAGGCGACAGATCAGATACGCAGTATTTT. This codes for CASSLGDRSDTQYF.

This chain joins TRBV6-2 or TRBV6-3 and TRBJ1-3; no definite D call. CDR3 length: 16 amino acids. CDR1 and CDR2 from the germline V gene are MNHEY and SVGEGT. V was pared by 4 bases and J by 0 bases, with 13 bases between. In DNA form, the CDR3 reads TGTGCCAGCAGTTTTTCGGACTTCAGCTCTGGAAACACCATATATTTT. The encoded protein is CASSFSDFSSGNTIYF.

This clone was counted between two and nine times. J is TRBJ1-6 and V is TRBV7-9; unclear D gene. CDR3 length equals 15 residues. Germline V lookup: CDR1 SEHNR, CDR2 FQNEAQ (reference sequence). Trimming removed 2 bases at V and 5 bases at J, with 10 bases between. Here the CDR3 DNA reads TGTGCCAGCAGCTTAAATAACGGAGATAATTCACCCCTCCACTTT. As protein: CASSLNNGDNSPLHF.